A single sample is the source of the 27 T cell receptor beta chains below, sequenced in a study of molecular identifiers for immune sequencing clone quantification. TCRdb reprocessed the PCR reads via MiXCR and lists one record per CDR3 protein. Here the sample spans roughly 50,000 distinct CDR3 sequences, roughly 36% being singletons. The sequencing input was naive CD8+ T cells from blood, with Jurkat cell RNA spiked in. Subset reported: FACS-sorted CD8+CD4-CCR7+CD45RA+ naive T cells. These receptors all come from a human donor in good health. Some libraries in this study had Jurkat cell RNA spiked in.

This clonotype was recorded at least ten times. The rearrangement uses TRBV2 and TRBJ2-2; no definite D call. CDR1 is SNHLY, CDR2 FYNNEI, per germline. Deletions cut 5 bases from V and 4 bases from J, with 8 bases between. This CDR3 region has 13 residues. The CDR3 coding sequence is TGTGCCAGCAGTCCCCCGGGCACCGGGGAGCTGTTTTTT. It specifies CASSPPGTGELFF. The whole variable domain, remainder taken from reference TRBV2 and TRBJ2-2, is EPEVTQTPSHQVTQMGQEVILRCVPISNHLYFYWYRQILGQKVEFLVSFYNNEISEKSEIFDDQFSVERPDGSNFTLKIRSTKLEDSAMYFCASSPPGTGELFFGEGSRLTVL.

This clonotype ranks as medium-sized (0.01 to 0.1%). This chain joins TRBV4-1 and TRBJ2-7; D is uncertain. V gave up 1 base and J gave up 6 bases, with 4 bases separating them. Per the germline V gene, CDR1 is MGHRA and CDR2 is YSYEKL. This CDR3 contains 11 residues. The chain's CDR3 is CASSQGVEQYF. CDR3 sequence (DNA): TGCGCCAGCAGCCAAGGGGTCGAGCAGTACTTC.

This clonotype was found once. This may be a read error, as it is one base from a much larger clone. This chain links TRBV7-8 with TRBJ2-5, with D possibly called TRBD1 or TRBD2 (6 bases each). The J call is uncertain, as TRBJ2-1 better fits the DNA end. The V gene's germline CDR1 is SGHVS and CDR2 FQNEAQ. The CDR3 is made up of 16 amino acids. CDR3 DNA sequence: TGTGCCAGCAGCTTCGCCCCCGAGGGGGGCCAAGAGACCCAGTTCTTC. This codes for CASSFAPEGGQETQFF.

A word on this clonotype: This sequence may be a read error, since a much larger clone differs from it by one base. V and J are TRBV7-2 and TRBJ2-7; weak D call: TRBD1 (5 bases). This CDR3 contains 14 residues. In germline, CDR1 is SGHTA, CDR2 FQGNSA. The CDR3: CASGLVDSSYEQYF. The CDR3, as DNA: TGTGCCAGCGGCTTAGTTGACAGCTCCTACGAGCAGTACTTC.

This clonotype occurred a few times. CDR3 sequence reads: CASSYSGRTSGTNTGELFF. The CDR3 coding sequence is TGTGCCAGCAGTTACTCCGGCAGGACTAGCGGGACGAACACCGGGGAGCTGTTTTTT. The chain employs TRBV6-5 and TRBJ2-2; 12 bases align to TRBD2. Germline V gives CDR1 MNHEY, CDR2 SVGAGI. V shed 0 bases and J 0 bases; nucleotides not matched to a gene: 5. The CDR3 has 19 residues.

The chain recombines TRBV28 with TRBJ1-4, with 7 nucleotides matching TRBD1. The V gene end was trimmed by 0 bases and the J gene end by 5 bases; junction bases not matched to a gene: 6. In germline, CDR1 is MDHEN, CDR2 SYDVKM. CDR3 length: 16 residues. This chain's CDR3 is CASSLWQGQPNEKLFF. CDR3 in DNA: TGTGCCAGCAGTTTATGGCAGGGACAGCCAAATGAAAAACTGTTTTTT.

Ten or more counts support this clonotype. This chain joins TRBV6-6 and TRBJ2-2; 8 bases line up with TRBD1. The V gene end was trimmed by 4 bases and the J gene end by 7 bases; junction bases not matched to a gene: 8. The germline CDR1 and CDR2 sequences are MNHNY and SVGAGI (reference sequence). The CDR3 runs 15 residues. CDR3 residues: CASSWVPGGSGELFF. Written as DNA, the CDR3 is TGTGCCAGCAGTTGGGTCCCAGGGGGCAGCGGGGAGCTGTTTTTT.

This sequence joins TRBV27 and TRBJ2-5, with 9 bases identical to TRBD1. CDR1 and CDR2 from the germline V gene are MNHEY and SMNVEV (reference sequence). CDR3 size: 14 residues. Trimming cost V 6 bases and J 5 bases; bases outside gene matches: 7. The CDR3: CASSPTGGAETQYF. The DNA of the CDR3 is TGTGCCAGCAGCCCCACAGGGGGCGCCGAGACCCAGTACTTC.

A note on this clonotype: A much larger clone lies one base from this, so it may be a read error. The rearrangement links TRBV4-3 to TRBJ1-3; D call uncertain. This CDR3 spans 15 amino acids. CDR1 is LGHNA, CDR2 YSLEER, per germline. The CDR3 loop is CASSQAGPSGNTKYF. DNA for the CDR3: TGCGCCAGCAGCCAAGCCGGGCCTTCTGGAAACACCAAATATTTT.

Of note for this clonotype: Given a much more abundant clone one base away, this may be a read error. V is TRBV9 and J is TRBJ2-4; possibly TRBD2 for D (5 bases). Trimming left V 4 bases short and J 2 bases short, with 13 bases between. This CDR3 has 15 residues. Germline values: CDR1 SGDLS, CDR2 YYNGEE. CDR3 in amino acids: CASSPPSGSKNIQYF. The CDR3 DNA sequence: TGTGCCAGCAGCCCCCCATCGGGGTCCAAAAACATTCAGTACTTC.

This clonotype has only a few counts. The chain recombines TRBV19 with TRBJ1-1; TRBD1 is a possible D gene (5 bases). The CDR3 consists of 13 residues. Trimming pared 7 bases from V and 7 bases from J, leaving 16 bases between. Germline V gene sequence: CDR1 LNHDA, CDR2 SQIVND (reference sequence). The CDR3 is CASMIAGLGEAFF. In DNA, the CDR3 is TGTGCCAGTATGATAGCAGGGCTGGGTGAAGCTTTCTTT.

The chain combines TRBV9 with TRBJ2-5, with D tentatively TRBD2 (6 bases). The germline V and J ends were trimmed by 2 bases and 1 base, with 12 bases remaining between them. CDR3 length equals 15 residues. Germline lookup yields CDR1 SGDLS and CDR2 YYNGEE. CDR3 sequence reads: CASSVGLALQETQYF. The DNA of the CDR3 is TGTGCCAGCAGCGTGGGGCTAGCGCTCCAAGAGACCCAGTACTTC.

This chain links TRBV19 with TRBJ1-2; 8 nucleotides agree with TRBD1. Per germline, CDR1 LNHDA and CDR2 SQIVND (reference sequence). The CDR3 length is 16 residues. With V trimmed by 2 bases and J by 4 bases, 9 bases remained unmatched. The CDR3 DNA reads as TGTGCCAGTAGTATATCGACCAGGGGGCGCGGCTATGGCTACACCTTC. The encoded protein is CASSISTRGRGYGYTF.

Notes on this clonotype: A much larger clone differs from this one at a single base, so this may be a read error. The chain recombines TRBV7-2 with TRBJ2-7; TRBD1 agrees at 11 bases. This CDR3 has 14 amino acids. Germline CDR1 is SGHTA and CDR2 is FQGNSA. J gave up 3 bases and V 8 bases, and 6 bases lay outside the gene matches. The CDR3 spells CASGGGTGGYEQYF. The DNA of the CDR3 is TGTGCCAGCGGTGGCGGGACAGGGGGCTACGAGCAGTACTTC.

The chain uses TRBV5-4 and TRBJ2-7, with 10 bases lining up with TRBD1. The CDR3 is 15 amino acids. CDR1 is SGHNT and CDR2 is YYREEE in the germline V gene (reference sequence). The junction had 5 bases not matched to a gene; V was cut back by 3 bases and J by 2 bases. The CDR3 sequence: CASSSLGTGAYEQYF. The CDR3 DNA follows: TGTGCCAGCAGCTCCCTCGGGACAGGGGCCTACGAGCAGTACTTC.

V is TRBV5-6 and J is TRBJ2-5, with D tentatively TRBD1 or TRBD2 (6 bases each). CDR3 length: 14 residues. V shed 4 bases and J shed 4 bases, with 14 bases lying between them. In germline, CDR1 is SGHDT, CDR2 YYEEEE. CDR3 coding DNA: TGTGCCAGCAGCGTGGTCGGGGGCGGAGAGACCCAGTACTTC. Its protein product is CASSVVGGGETQYF.

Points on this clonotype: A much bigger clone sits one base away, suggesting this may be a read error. Here the CDR3 reads CASSYGTGDYEQYF. CDR3 bases: TGTGCCAGCAGTTACGGGACAGGGGACTACGAGCAGTACTTC. V is TRBV12-3 or TRBV12-4 and J is TRBJ2-7, with 10 nucleotides matching TRBD1. Germline trimming cut 4 bases from V and 3 bases from J; bases unmatched to any gene: 3. The CDR3 sequence is 14 residues long.

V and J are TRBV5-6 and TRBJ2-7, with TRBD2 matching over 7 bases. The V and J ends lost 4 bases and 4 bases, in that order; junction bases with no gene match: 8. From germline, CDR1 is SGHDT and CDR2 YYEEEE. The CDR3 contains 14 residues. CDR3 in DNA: TGTGCCAGCAGCCCCATCGGGGGAGGGTACGAGCAGTACTTC. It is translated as CASSPIGGGYEQYF.

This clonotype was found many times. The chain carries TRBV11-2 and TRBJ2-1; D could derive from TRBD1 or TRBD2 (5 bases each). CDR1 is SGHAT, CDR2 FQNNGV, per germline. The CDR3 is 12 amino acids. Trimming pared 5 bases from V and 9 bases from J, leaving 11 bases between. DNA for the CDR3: TGTGCCAGCAGCCCCCCCGGGGCTGAGCAGTTCTTC. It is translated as CASSPPGAEQFF.

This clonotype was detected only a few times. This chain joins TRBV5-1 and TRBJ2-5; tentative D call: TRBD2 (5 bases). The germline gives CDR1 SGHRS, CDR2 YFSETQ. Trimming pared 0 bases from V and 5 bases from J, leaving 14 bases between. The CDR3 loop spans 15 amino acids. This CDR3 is CASSLASASYETQYF. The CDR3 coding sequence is TGCGCCAGCAGCTTGGCCTCAGCTAGCTACGAGACCCAGTACTTC.

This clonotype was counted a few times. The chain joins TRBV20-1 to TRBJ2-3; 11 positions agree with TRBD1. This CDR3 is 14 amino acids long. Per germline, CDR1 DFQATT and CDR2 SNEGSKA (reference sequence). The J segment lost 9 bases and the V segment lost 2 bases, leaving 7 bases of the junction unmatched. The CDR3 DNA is TGCAGTGCTAGAAACGGACAGGGGGCAGGGACGCAGTATTTT. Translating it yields CSARNGQGAGTQYF.

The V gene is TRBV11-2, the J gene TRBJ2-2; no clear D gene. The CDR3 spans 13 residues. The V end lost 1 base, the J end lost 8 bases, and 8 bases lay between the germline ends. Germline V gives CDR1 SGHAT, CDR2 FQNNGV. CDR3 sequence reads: CASSLAYSGELFF. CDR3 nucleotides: TGTGCCAGCAGCTTAGCGTATTCAGGGGAGCTGTTTTTT.

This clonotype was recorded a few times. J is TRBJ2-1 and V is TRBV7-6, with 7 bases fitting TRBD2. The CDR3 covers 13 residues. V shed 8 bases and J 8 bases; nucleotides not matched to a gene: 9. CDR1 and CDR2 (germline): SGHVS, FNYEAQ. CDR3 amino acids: CASGERDRDEQFF. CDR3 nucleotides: TGTGCCAGCGGAGAGCGGGATCGGGATGAGCAGTTCTTC.

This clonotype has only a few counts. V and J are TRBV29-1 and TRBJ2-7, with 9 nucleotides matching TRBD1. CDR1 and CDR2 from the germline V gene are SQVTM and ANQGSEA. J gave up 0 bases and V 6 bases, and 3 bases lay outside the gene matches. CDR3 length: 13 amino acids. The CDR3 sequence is CSVGTGISYEQYF. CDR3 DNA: TGCAGCGTGGGGACAGGGATCTCCTACGAGCAGTACTTC.

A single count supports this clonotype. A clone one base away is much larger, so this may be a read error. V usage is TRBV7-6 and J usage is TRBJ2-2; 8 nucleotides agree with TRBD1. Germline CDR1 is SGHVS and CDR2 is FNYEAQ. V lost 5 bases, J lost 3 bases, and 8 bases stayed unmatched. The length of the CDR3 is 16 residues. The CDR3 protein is CASSAPGTGYTGELFF. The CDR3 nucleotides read TGTGCCAGCAGCGCCCCCGGGACAGGTTACACCGGGGAGCTGTTTTTT. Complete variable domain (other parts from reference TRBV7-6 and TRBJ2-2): GAGVSQSPRYKVTKRGQDVALRCDPISGHVSLYWYRQALGQGPEFLTYFNYEAQQDKSGLPNDRFSAERPEGSISTLTIQRTEQRDSAMYRCASSAPGTGYTGELFFGEGSRLTVL.

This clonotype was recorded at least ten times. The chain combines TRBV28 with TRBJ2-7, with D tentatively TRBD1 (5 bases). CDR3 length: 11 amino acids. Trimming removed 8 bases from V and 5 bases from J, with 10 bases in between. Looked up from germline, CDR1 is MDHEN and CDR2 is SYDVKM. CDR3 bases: TGTGCCAGCGGCAGGGTCCACGAGCAGTACTTC. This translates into CASGRVHEQYF.

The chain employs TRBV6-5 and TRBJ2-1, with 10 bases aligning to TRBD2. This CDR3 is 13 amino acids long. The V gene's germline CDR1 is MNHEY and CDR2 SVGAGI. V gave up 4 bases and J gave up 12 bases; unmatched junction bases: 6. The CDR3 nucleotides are TGTGCCAGCAGTTCCGCTCGGACTAGCGGGCAGTTCTTC. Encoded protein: CASSSARTSGQFF.